A single sample gave rise to the 27 T cell receptor beta chains below, sequenced in a study of cytomegalovirus exposure and HLA in healthy donors (dated by TCRdb to about 2017). The method was the immunoSEQ multiplex PCR assay. For the multiplex PCR, a mixture combining 60 forward primers for TCR Vbeta segments and 13 reverse primers for TCR Jbeta segments was used. TCRdb stores this immuneACCESS table with in-frame sequences only. Part of the clones is absent; in the studies checked, under half of the shortfall reflects unresolved V genes, and no reason is known for the rest. The sample includes under 140,000 clones, with under 85% observed a single time. The ten biggest clones cover 5% to 7.5% of the sample. The sequenced material came from PBMCs. The receptors originated from a man aged 30-40 years in good health and CMV-seropositive.

The chain recombines TRBV6-5 with TRBJ1-2, with TRBD1 identical over 7 bases. Germline-derived CDR1 and CDR2 are MNHEY and SVGAGI. V was clipped by 3 bases and J by 4 bases; unmatched bases: 8. The CDR3 contains 15 residues. CDR3 sequence reads: CASSYSRQGIYGYTF. CDR3 DNA sequence: TGTGCCAGCAGTTATTCCAGACAGGGAATCTATGGCTACACCTTC.

The V and J genes are TRBV7-2 and TRBJ2-3, with 7 bases that match TRBD1. The trim removed 8 bases at V and 4 bases at J, leaving 9 bases unmatched. The germline CDR1 and CDR2 sequences are SGHTA and FQGNSA. CDR3 length: 14 amino acids. CDR3 in amino acids: CASSGQLQPDTQYF. The DNA of the CDR3 is TGTGCCAGCTCGGGACAGTTGCAGCCAGATACGCAGTATTTT.

The rearrangement joins TRBV10-3 to TRBJ1-2, with 9 positions matching TRBD1. Germline loops: CDR1 ENHRY, CDR2 SYGVKD. V gave up 1 base and J gave up 4 bases; unmatched junction bases: 4. This CDR3 has 15 residues. This CDR3 reads CAISEFKGQGYGYTF. DNA for the CDR3: TGTGCCATCAGTGAGTTCAAGGGACAGGGCTATGGCTACACCTTC.

The rearrangement links TRBV25-1 to TRBJ1-6, with 8 bases lining up with TRBD1. The germline V gene encodes CDR1 MGHDK and CDR2 SYGVNS. V lost 3 bases and J lost 3; bases outside the gene matches: 7. CDR3 length equals 17 residues. The CDR3 region is CASSEIQGAGYNSPLHF. CDR3 in DNA: TGTGCCAGCAGTGAGATTCAGGGGGCAGGCTATAATTCACCCCTCCACTTT.

This clone was found once. The rearrangement uses TRBV9 and TRBJ1-6, with 12 bases aligning to TRBD1. This CDR3 spans 14 amino acids. J lost 9 bases, V lost 6 bases, and 4 bases had no gene match. Germline CDR1 reads SGDLS; CDR2 reads YYNGEE. In DNA form, the CDR3 reads TGTGCCAGCAAGCCGGGACAGGGGGCTTCACCCCTCCACTTT. Translated: CASKPGQGASPLHF.

This clone was detected only once. The CDR3 here is CASTPRQGPHQPQHF. CDR3 coding DNA: TGTGCCAGCACCCCTAGACAGGGCCCACATCAGCCCCAGCATTTT. The V gene is TRBV6-6, the J gene TRBJ1-5, with 7 bases that match TRBD1. V dropped 7 bases and J dropped 5; count of bases not matched to a gene: 11. The CDR3 runs 15 residues. Germline CDR1 and CDR2: MNHNY and SVGAGI (reference sequence).

This clone was counted a single time. The gene calls are TRBV19 and TRBJ1-2, with D possibly being TRBD1 (6 bases). The germline gives CDR1 LNHDA, CDR2 SQIVND (reference sequence). Deletions cut 4 bases from V and 4 bases from J, with 7 bases between. This CDR3 comprises 12 residues. In DNA form, the CDR3 reads TGTGCCAGTAGTACGGACAGCTATGGCTACACCTTC. It translates to CASSTDSYGYTF.

The CDR3 loop reads CASSLAPTGGDYGYTF. The CDR3 DNA reads as TGTGCCAGCAGCTTGGCCCCTACAGGGGGCGACTATGGCTACACCTTC. The rearrangement joins TRBV5-6 to TRBJ1-2; 9 bases line up with TRBD1. Germline V CDR1 and CDR2: SGHDT, YYEEEE. The CDR3 loop spans 16 amino acids. With 0 bases clipped from V and 3 bases from J, the junction kept 6 bases outside the gene matches.

The chain carries TRBV10-3 and TRBJ2-3; 14 bases line up with TRBD2. V shed 5 bases, J shed 3 bases, and the junction held 7 bases outside the gene matches. CDR3 length equals 17 residues. Germline assignment: CDR1 ENHRY and CDR2 SYGVKD. DNA of the CDR3: TGTGCCATCAGTTCGACTAGCGGGGGGGTTGCGACAGATACGCAGTATTTT. It yields the protein CAISSTSGGVATDTQYF.

The chain combines TRBV29-1 with TRBJ2-3; TRBD2 matches at 9 bases. The length of the CDR3 is 16 residues. Germline lookup yields CDR1 SQVTM and CDR2 ANQGSEA. The V gene end was trimmed by 1 base and the J gene end by 2 bases; junction bases not matched to a gene: 7. CDR3 DNA sequence: TGCAGCGTTGAAGGGAGGCAGCGGGGGGCCACAGATACGCAGTATTTT. Translated: CSVEGRQRGATDTQYF.

This chain connects TRBV19 to TRBJ2-7, with D maybe TRBD2 (6 bases). The CDR3 contains 12 residues. Trimming cost V 3 bases and J 5 bases, with 8 bases left between them. Germline lookup yields CDR1 LNHDA and CDR2 SQIVND (reference sequence). CDR3 nucleotides: TGTGCCAGTAGTATGGAGGGACACGAGCAGTACTTC. It codes for CASSMEGHEQYF.

This sequence joins TRBV15 and TRBJ2-7, with 8 nucleotides matching TRBD1. Germline CDR1 LNHNV, CDR2 YYDKDF (reference sequence). This CDR3 spans 14 amino acids. V shed 5 bases and J 1 base; nucleotides not matched to a gene: 4. The CDR3 loop is CATSLDRESYEQYF. For the CDR3, the DNA is TGTGCCACCAGCTTGGACAGGGAATCCTACGAGCAGTACTTC.

The rearrangement joins TRBV2 to TRBJ1-1; 11 nucleotides line up with TRBD1. V dropped 8 bases and J dropped 0; count of bases not matched to a gene: 5. There are 15 residues in the CDR3. CDR1 is SNHLY and CDR2 is FYNNEI in the germline V gene. The CDR3 coding sequence is TGTGCCAGCGCCCCGGGACAGGGGGTGAACACTGAAGCTTTCTTT. Protein sequence: CASAPGQGVNTEAFF.

V usage is TRBV2 and J usage is TRBJ1-2, with D tentatively TRBD1 (6 bases). CDR3 length equals 14 residues. The V and J ends lost 2 bases and 6 bases respectively, with 13 bases between them. Germline V gene sequence: CDR1 SNHLY, CDR2 FYNNEI. DNA for the CDR3: TGTGCCAGCAGTGAACCGGCCAGGGGAAATGGCTACACCTTC. Amino acids: CASSEPARGNGYTF. Variable domain in full (rest from reference TRBV2 and TRBJ1-2): EPEVTQTPSHQVTQMGQEVILRCVPISNHLYFYWYRQILGQKVEFLVSFYNNEISEKSEIFDDQFSVERPDGSNFTLKIRSTKLEDSAMYFCASSEPARGNGYTFGSGTRLTVV.

The sample holds a few counts of this clone. V and J are TRBV4-2 and TRBJ1-2; 7 nucleotides agree with TRBD1. CDR3 length: 14 residues. In germline, CDR1 is LGHNA, CDR2 YNFKEQ. After removal of 0 bases from V and 8 bases from J, the junction contained 6 bases not matched to a gene. The CDR3 bases are TGTGCCAGCAGCCAAGACGACAGGGAGGAGGGCTACACCTTC. It encodes CASSQDDREEGYTF.

This clone appeared a single time. CDR3 sequence (DNA): TGTGCCAGCAGCAAAGTCCCGGACAGCGAATCCTACGAGCAGTACTTC. It translates to CASSKVPDSESYEQYF. The rearrangement uses TRBV21-1 and TRBJ2-7; TRBD1 was called by the table and not checked on the DNA. TRBV21-1 has pseudogene status. This CDR3 contains 16 residues.

This chain joins TRBV14 and TRBJ1-1; D is uncertain. This CDR3 has 15 residues. The V end was cut by 0 bases, the J end by 0 bases, with 8 bases between. Germline V gives CDR1 SGHDN, CDR2 FVKESK. CDR3 loop: CASSQDSRLNTEAFF. The CDR3 nucleotides read TGTGCCAGCAGCCAAGATTCGAGGTTGAACACTGAAGCTTTCTTT. Using reference TRBV14 and TRBJ1-1 for the parts outside the CDR3, the full variable domain is EAGVTQFPSHSVIEKGQTVTLRCDPISGHDNLYWYRRVMGKEIKFLLHFVKESKQDESGMPNNRFLAERTGGTYSTLKVQPAELEDSGVYFCASSQDSRLNTEAFFGQGTRLTVV.

The V gene is TRBV7-2, the J gene TRBJ2-5; TRBD2 agrees at 14 bases. V shed 1 base, J shed 6 bases, and the junction held 4 bases outside the gene matches. The length of the CDR3 is 16 residues. Germline assignment: CDR1 SGHTA and CDR2 FQGNSA. CDR3 protein: CASSLVGTSGGKTQYF. CDR3 coding DNA: TGTGCCAGCAGCTTAGTTGGGACTAGCGGGGGAAAGACCCAGTACTTC.

Written as DNA, the CDR3 is TGTGCCAGCAGTGAGGACTCGACTGGGACTAGCGACGAGCAGTACTTC. Protein product: CASSEDSTGTSDEQYF. The V and J genes are TRBV25-1 and TRBJ2-7; TRBD2 matches 10 bases. V was pared by 3 bases and J by 5 bases, with 10 bases of the junction left unmatched. Germline V gene sequence: CDR1 MGHDK, CDR2 SYGVNS. This CDR3 contains 16 residues.

The V call is TRBV2, the J call TRBJ2-5, with 8 bases identical to TRBD2. CDR3 size: 15 residues. With V trimmed by 4 bases and J by 3 bases, 7 bases remained unmatched. The V gene's germline CDR1 is SNHLY and CDR2 FYNNEI. CDR3 sequence (DNA): TGTGCCAGCAGTGGATCAGCGGGGGTCGAAGAGACCCAGTACTTC. It codes for CASSGSAGVEETQYF.

Comment on this clone: At one boundary the junction diverges from the germline segment, which might be a read error. J is TRBJ1-6 and V is TRBV30; 10 bases map to TRBD1. Germline values: CDR1 GTSNPN, CDR2 SVGIG (reference sequence). The CDR3 contains 17 residues. The CDR3 bases are TGTGCCTGGAGTCAGCCTCGGGACAGGGGAATCAGATCACCCCCCCACTTT. Translated: CAWSQPRDRGIRSPPHF.

The CDR3 DNA follows: TGTGCCAGCAGGGGGGAGGCTGGGGCCAACGTCCTGACTTTC. This gives the protein CASRGEAGANVLTF. The genes are TRBV2 and TRBJ2-6, with D perhaps matching TRBD2 (6 bases). Trimming shortened V by 6 bases and J by 2 bases, and 8 bases separated the two germline ends. The CDR3 is 14 amino acids. Germline V lookup: CDR1 SNHLY, CDR2 FYNNEI. The full variable domain, its missing parts supplied by reference TRBV2 and TRBJ2-6, is EPEVTQTPSHQVTQMGQEVILRCVPISNHLYFYWYRQILGQKVEFLVSFYNNEISEKSEIFDDQFSVERPDGSNFTLKIRSTKLEDSAMYFCASRGEAGANVLTFGAGSRLTVL.

The rearrangement joins TRBV7-6 to TRBJ2-2; 9 bases map to TRBD1. V shed 1 base and J 9 bases; nucleotides not matched to a gene: 9. There are 16 residues in the CDR3. CDR1 SGHVS and CDR2 FNYEAQ come from the germline V gene. The CDR3: CASSLVTGTGTRELFF. CDR3 in DNA: TGTGCCAGCAGCTTAGTAACCGGGACAGGGACCAGGGAGCTGTTTTTT.

The rearrangement links TRBV7-9 to TRBJ2-7; possibly TRBD2 for D (6 bases). V lost 5 bases to trimming and J lost 6 bases, with 14 bases between them. The CDR3 is made up of 13 amino acids. Germline CDR1 SEHNR, CDR2 FQNEAQ (reference sequence). The CDR3 sequence is CASSPFLEGEQYF. CDR3 nucleotides: TGTGCCAGCAGCCCCTTTCTGGAGGGCGAGCAGTACTTC.

In its sample, this clone was seen a few times. The chain employs TRBV13 and TRBJ2-3; 8 nucleotides line up with TRBD2. CDR3 length: 16 amino acids. The V gene end was trimmed by 9 bases and the J gene end by 9 bases; junction bases not matched to a gene: 20. The V gene's germline CDR1 is PRHDT and CDR2 FYEKMQ (reference sequence). CDR3 nucleotide sequence: TGTGCCAGTTCCAGAGGGGGGTTAGCGGGGCCCTCGACGCAGTATTTT. This encodes CASSRGGLAGPSTQYF.

The rearrangement uses TRBV19 and TRBJ1-4; D is undetermined. The end of the DNA fits TRBJ2-2 better, so the J call may be wrong. Germline CDR1 reads LNHDA; CDR2 reads SQIVND (reference sequence). The CDR3 has 12 amino acids. CDR3 coding DNA: TGTGCCAGTAGTATAGATCCGACGGAGCTGTTTTTT. This codes for CASSIDPTELFF.

The table lists this clone with a few counts. CDR3 DNA: TGTGCCAGCAGCAACTCGGGAGAGGCGCGTTACGAGCAGTACTTC. Translation: CASSNSGEARYEQYF. The chain couples TRBV7-3 to TRBJ2-5, with a weak D call TRBD2 (6 bases). The DNA end lines up better with TRBJ2-7; the J call may be wrong. CDR3 length equals 15 residues. CDR1 and CDR2 (germline): SGHTA, FQGTGA.